The 30 T cell receptor beta chains listed next were all sequenced from one sample in a study of T cell responses to AZD1222 COVID-19 vaccine. Assay used: immunoSEQ multiplex PCR; TCRdb lists only in-frame clones, some missing. The sample lists around 260,000 clones, about 92% occurring once. The sequences come from peripheral blood, collected on day 0 of AZD1222 vaccination. The origin of the receptors is an adult in good health.

This chain uses TRBV5-1 with TRBJ2-3, with 7 bases lining up with TRBD1. Germline V lookup: CDR1 SGHRS, CDR2 YFSETQ. CDR3 size: 15 residues. V lost 7 bases and J lost 1; bases outside the gene matches: 9. The CDR3 DNA is TGCGCCAGCCATATGACAGGGCAGGGCACAGATACGCAGTATTTT. Encoded protein: CASHMTGQGTDTQYF.

This clone has just a few counts. The chain joins TRBV7-9 to TRBJ1-5; no clear D. Germline CDR1 is SEHNR and CDR2 is FQNEAQ (reference sequence). The CDR3 contains 12 residues. Trimming took 5 bases from V and 7 from J, leaving 9 bases between them. CDR3 loop: CASSLLNQPQHF. The CDR3 DNA sequence: TGTGCCAGCAGCCTGTTAAACCAGCCCCAGCATTTT.

This sequence joins TRBV6-2 or TRBV6-3 and TRBJ1-2; D unresolved. The CDR3 loop spans 15 amino acids. V was clipped by 0 bases and J by 1 base, with 9 bases between them. Germline CDR1 and CDR2: MNHEY and SVGEGT. This CDR3 is CASSYSGLLNYGYTF. The CDR3 DNA is TGTGCCAGCAGTTACTCAGGTCTGCTTAACTATGGCTACACCTTC.

The chain uses TRBV2 and TRBJ2-1, with TRBD2 as a possible D gene (5 bases). The V end was cut by 7 bases, the J end by 9 bases, with 25 bases between. Germline-derived CDR1 and CDR2 are SNHLY and FYNNEI. The CDR3 sequence is 16 residues long. As DNA, the CDR3 is TGTGCCAGCACCACGAGGGTCACGTCCTCAGTCGGTGAGCAGTTCTTC. Protein: CASTTRVTSSVGEQFF.

The chain couples TRBV28 to TRBJ2-5; possible D gene TRBD2, 6 bases. Trimming took 3 bases from V and 2 from J, leaving 13 bases between them. The V gene's germline CDR1 is MDHEN and CDR2 SYDVKM. The CDR3 length is 15 residues. DNA of the CDR3: TGTGCCAGCAGTTTGGTGGGAGGTACTCAAGAGACCCAGTACTTC. The encoded protein is CASSLVGGTQETQYF. Full variable domain (remainder filled in from reference TRBV28 and TRBJ2-5): DVKVTQSSRYLVKRTGEKVFLECVQDMDHENMFWYRQDPGLGLRLIYFSYDVKMKEKGDIPEGYSVSREKKERFSLILESASTNQTSMYLCASSLVGGTQETQYFGPGTRLLVL.

The chain links TRBV19 to TRBJ1-1; maybe TRBD1 (5 bases). Trimming stripped 7 bases from V and 7 bases from J, with 16 bases between. This CDR3 is 13 amino acids long. Germline V gene data show CDR1 as LNHDA and CDR2 as SQIVND (reference sequence). CDR3 loop: CASTQDMYGEAFF. Here the CDR3 DNA reads TGTGCCAGTACCCAGGACATGTACGGTGAAGCTTTCTTT. Together with reference TRBV19 and TRBJ1-1, the CDR3 gives the full variable domain: DGGITQSPKYLFRKEGQNVTLSCEQNLNHDAMYWYRQDPGQGLRLIYYSQIVNDFQKGDIAEGYSVSREKKESFPLTVTSAQKNPTAFYLCASTQDMYGEAFFGQGTRLTVV.

This CDR3 is CASSFAGKETQYF. In DNA form, the CDR3 reads TGTGCCAGCAGCTTCGCAGGGAAAGAGACCCAGTACTTC. This sequence joins TRBV11-2 and TRBJ2-5; possibly TRBD1 for D (5 bases). Germline CDR1 is SGHAT and CDR2 is FQNNGV. This CDR3 is 13 amino acids long. The germline V and J ends were trimmed by 3 bases and 3 bases, with 8 bases remaining between them.

The chain recombines TRBV27 with TRBJ1-4; D is ambiguous. The CDR3 has 13 residues. Trimming pared 0 bases from V and 11 bases from J, leaving 10 bases between. Germline CDR1 and CDR2: MNHEY and SMNVEV (reference sequence). The CDR3 region is CASSLSALGKLFF. Written as DNA, the CDR3 is TGTGCCAGCAGTTTATCGGCCCTTGGGAAACTGTTTTTT.

DNA for the CDR3: TGTGCCAGCAGTTGGCAGGGAGGTCAGCCCCAGCATTTT. Protein product: CASSWQGGQPQHF. This rearrangement joins TRBV27 to TRBJ1-5; possible D gene TRBD1, 5 bases. Trimming removed 4 bases at V and 6 bases at J, with 10 bases between. Germline CDR1 reads MNHEY; CDR2 reads SMNVEV (reference sequence). The CDR3 has 13 amino acids.

On this clone: Other DNA sequences of this sample code for an identical CDR3. The gene calls are TRBV5-4 and TRBJ2-7; D gene ambiguous. Trimming stripped 0 bases from V and 0 bases from J, with 4 bases between. The CDR3 is 13 residues long. CDR1 and CDR2 from the germline V gene are SGHNT and YYREEE (reference sequence). The CDR3 reads CASSLAGSYEQYF. CDR3 nucleotides: TGTGCCAGCAGCTTGGCCGGCTCCTACGAGCAGTACTTC. Drawing the rest from reference TRBV5-4 and TRBJ2-7, the complete variable domain is ETGVTQSPTHLIKTRGQQVTLRCSSQSGHNTVSWYQQALGQGPQFIFQYYREEENGRGNFPPRFSGLQFPNYSSELNVNALELDDSALYLCASSLAGSYEQYFGPGTRLTVT.

The chain recombines TRBV28 with TRBJ1-4; D is unclear. Germline assignment: CDR1 MDHEN and CDR2 SYDVKM. V was trimmed by 3 bases and J by 8 bases, leaving 10 bases between them. This CDR3 is built from 13 residues. The DNA of the CDR3 is TGTGCCAGCAGTTTTGGGTCTATAGAAAAACTGTTTTTT. The encoded protein is CASSFGSIEKLFF.

The CDR3 DNA is TGTGCCAGCTCAAAGGAAGAGACCCAGTACTTC. This gives the protein CASSKEETQYF. V is TRBV18 and J is TRBJ2-5; D is unclear. The V gene lost 5 bases and the J gene lost 3 bases, with 4 bases spanning the gap. The CDR3 covers 11 residues. Germline lookup yields CDR1 KGHSH and CDR2 LQKENI. Filled out from reference TRBV18 and TRBJ2-5, the complete variable domain reads NAGVMQNPRHLVRRRGQEARLRCSPMKGHSHVYWYRQLPEEGLKFMVYLQKENIIDESGMPKERFSAEFPKEGPSILRIQQVVRGDSAAYFCASSKEETQYFGPGTRLLVL.

The chain couples TRBV14 to TRBJ1-5, with unresolved D. V shed 0 bases and J shed 9 bases, with 9 bases lying between them. The CDR3 is 13 residues long. Germline CDR1 and CDR2: SGHDN and FVKESK. In DNA, the CDR3 is TGTGCCAGCAGCCAAGATCGGTGGATGCCCCAGCATTTT. It yields the protein CASSQDRWMPQHF.

The chain combines TRBV6-5 with TRBJ1-5; unclear D gene. This CDR3 has 14 amino acids. The germline V gene has CDR1 MNHEY and CDR2 SVGAGI. V lost 2 bases, J lost 5 bases, and 10 bases lay in between. Here the CDR3 reads CASSYRHGDQPQHF. The CDR3 nucleotides read TGTGCCAGCAGTTACAGGCACGGTGATCAGCCCCAGCATTTT.

The chain joins TRBV19 to TRBJ1-6; a weak D match, TRBD1 (5 bases). Germline CDR1 and CDR2: LNHDA and SQIVND (reference sequence). Trimming took off 3 bases at V and 7 bases at J, with 16 bases between the two ends. This CDR3 comprises 16 residues. The CDR3 coding sequence is TGTGCCAGTAGTATTAGCAGGGCCGGATTAAATTCACCCCTCCACTTT. Amino acids: CASSISRAGLNSPLHF.

This rearrangement joins TRBV7-3 to TRBJ2-5; D possibly uses TRBD1 or TRBD2 (5 bases each). V was shortened by 0 bases and J by 8 bases, with 19 bases between the two germline ends. There are 16 residues in the CDR3. Germline CDR1 SGHTA, CDR2 FQGTGA. In DNA form, the CDR3 reads TGTGCCAGCAGCTTAACTTCGGGACGCGATTTTGGAACCCAGTACTTC. Its translation: CASSLTSGRDFGTQYF.

This chain connects TRBV15 to TRBJ2-3; maybe TRBD1 (6 bases). The germline V gene has CDR1 LNHNV and CDR2 YYDKDF (reference sequence). The CDR3 totals 14 residues. Trimming shortened V by 7 bases and J by 4 bases, and 15 bases separated the two germline ends. In DNA form, the CDR3 reads TGTGCCACCACCGCGGCTGCAGGGGCAGATACGCAGTATTTT. Protein product: CATTAAAGADTQYF.

The chain links TRBV15 to TRBJ1-2; D remains unclear. The germline V gene has CDR1 LNHNV and CDR2 YYDKDF (reference sequence). The length of the CDR3 is 14 residues. V dropped 5 bases and J dropped 6 bases, with 16 bases sitting between them. The CDR3 spells CATSSRLGGNGYTF. CDR3 in DNA: TGTGCCACCAGCTCGAGGCTGGGAGGAAATGGCTACACCTTC. The entire variable domain, with the rest obtained from reference TRBV15 and TRBJ1-2, is as follows: DAMVIQNPRYQVTQFGKPVTLSCSQTLNHNVMYWYQQKSSQAPKLLFHYYDKDFNNEADTPDNFQSRRPNTSFCFLDIRSPGLGDTAMYLCATSSRLGGNGYTFGSGTRLTVV.

This clone appeared once. The V gene is TRBV6-1, the J gene TRBJ2-5, with D possibly being TRBD1 (6 bases). Trimming cost V 9 bases and J 5 bases, with 19 bases left between them. Germline CDR1 is MNHNS and CDR2 is SASEGT. The CDR3 is 14 amino acids. The CDR3: CASTEVGAGETQYF. CDR3 nucleotide sequence: TGTGCCAGTACTGAAGTGGGGGCCGGGGAGACCCAGTACTTC.

The chain couples TRBV28 to TRBJ1-3; D gene uncertain. The ends were cut back, 2 bases at V and 0 bases at J, with 8 bases in the middle. CDR1 is MDHEN, CDR2 SYDVKM, per germline. The CDR3 contains 15 residues. CDR3 DNA: TGTGCCAGCAGTTTAACCATGAGCTCTGGAAACACCATATATTTT. Its protein is CASSLTMSSGNTIYF.

The chain joins TRBV5-1 to TRBJ2-1, with 9 bases that match TRBD2. CDR1 is SGHRS, CDR2 YFSETQ, per germline. The J segment lost 5 bases and the V segment lost 6 bases, leaving 6 bases of the junction unmatched. The CDR3 sequence is 14 residues long. For the CDR3, the DNA is TGCGCCAGCATGGGGGCTAGCGGGAACAATGAGCAGTTCTTC. Amino acids: CASMGASGNNEQFF.

This chain joins TRBV28 and TRBJ2-5; D not certain. Germline loops: CDR1 MDHEN, CDR2 SYDVKM. There are 17 residues in the CDR3. Trimming took off 4 bases at V and 1 base at J, with 19 bases between the two ends. The DNA of the CDR3 is TGTGCCAGCAGTTCGCTCCGGGTCCCCCGAGCCCAAGAGACCCAGTACTTC. Encoded protein: CASSSLRVPRAQETQYF.

The gene calls are TRBV3-1 (or the pseudogene TRBV3-2) and TRBJ2-3; 7 nucleotides agree with TRBD2. Trimming took 4 bases from V and 0 from J; bases not matched to a gene: 4. The CDR3 totals 15 residues. The germline CDR1 and CDR2 sequences are LGHDT and YNNKEL (reference sequence). Here the CDR3 DNA reads TGTGCCAGCAGCCCGACTAGCCTTAGCACAGATACGCAGTATTTT. This sequence encodes CASSPTSLSTDTQYF.

This chain uses TRBV3-1 (or the pseudogene TRBV3-2) with TRBJ2-7; TRBD2 agrees at 11 bases. Germline values: CDR1 LGHDT, CDR2 YNNKEL (reference sequence). Trimming took 0 bases from V and 6 from J; bases not matched to a gene: 13. This CDR3 is 18 amino acids long. The CDR3 DNA sequence: TGTGCCAGCAGCCAAGAAGTAGCGGGGGGGCCGGTAAGTCGCGAGCAGTACTTC. Protein product: CASSQEVAGGPVSREQYF.

V is TRBV2 and J is TRBJ1-2; a weak D match, TRBD1 (5 bases). The CDR3 is 12 amino acids. The germline gives CDR1 SNHLY, CDR2 FYNNEI. V was shortened by 6 bases and J by 2 bases, with 7 bases between the two germline ends. CDR3 in DNA: TGTGCCAGCAGGGACATAAACTATGGCTACACCTTC. Encoded protein: CASRDINYGYTF.

The V gene is TRBV7-9, the J gene TRBJ1-3; 11 nucleotides match TRBD1. Germline trimming cut 3 bases from V and 5 bases from J; bases unmatched to any gene: 6. The CDR3 spans 16 residues. Germline V gene lookup returns CDR1 SEHNR and CDR2 FQNEAQ (reference sequence). CDR3 sequence: CASSFGTGGPRNTIYF. The CDR3 DNA follows: TGTGCCAGCAGCTTCGGGACAGGGGGTCCTAGAAACACCATATATTTT.

The sample holds one count of this clone. The J gene is TRBJ2-5, the V gene TRBV7-2; D gene unclear. CDR1 is SGHTA, CDR2 FQGNSA, per germline. The V gene lost 1 base and the J gene lost 4 bases, with 4 bases spanning the gap. This CDR3 is built from 12 residues. CDR3 sequence: CASSLGPETQYF. In DNA form, the CDR3 reads TGTGCCAGCAGCTTAGGCCCAGAGACCCAGTACTTC.

The rearrangement uses TRBV2 and TRBJ1-5; TRBD1 is a possible D gene (5 bases). The CDR3 is made up of 13 amino acids. V gave up 6 bases and J gave up 9 bases, with 15 bases separating them. Germline V gene data show CDR1 as SNHLY and CDR2 as FYNNEI. CDR3 nucleotides: TGTGCCAGCAGAGACAGTGTCCCGGGGCCCCAGCATTTT. Its protein is CASRDSVPGPQHF.

CDR3 in amino acids: CASSRRDRGVYEQYF. The DNA of the CDR3 is TGTGCCAGTAGTCGCCGGGACAGGGGGGTCTACGAGCAGTACTTC. The genes are TRBV19 and TRBJ2-7; 11 bases line up with TRBD1. The CDR3 runs 15 residues. V lost 5 bases and J lost 3; bases outside the gene matches: 6. CDR1 is LNHDA and CDR2 is SQIVND in the germline V gene (reference sequence).

The DNA for the CDR3 is TGCGCCAGCAGCACCACCGGGACAGGGACCACCGGGGAGCTGTTTTTT. Translated, it gives CASSTTGTGTTGELFF. The V and J genes are TRBV5-1 and TRBJ2-2, with TRBD1 matching over 9 bases. Germline loops: CDR1 SGHRS, CDR2 YFSETQ. V was pared by 4 bases and J by 4 bases, with 8 bases of the junction left unmatched. The CDR3 covers 16 residues.